Listed below are T cell receptor beta chains from one sample, sequenced in a study of radiotherapy plus CTLA-4 blockade in lung cancer. Some clones are missing from TCRdb's copy, which holds only in-frame ones; the method was immunoSEQ multiplex PCR. The profile shows approximately 52,000 clones, about 76% of them singletons. This specimen consisted of peripheral blood, obtained from a patient treated with radiotherapy plus ipilimumab. These receptors were taken from a human donor with non-small cell lung cancer who had a complete response to radiotherapy plus ipilimumab. Both conserved end residues are part of each CDR3. The order of the fields is D gene, CDR3 length, V gene, clone size, J gene, CDR3 DNA, CDR3 protein. D genes are given only for firm matches. The listing skips clone size in some rows; elsewhere it reads once, few, many or a size class.

>.|13|TRBV7-2|many|TRBJ1-3
TGTGCCAGCAGCTTATTCCAGGGAAACACCATATATTTT
CASSLFQGNTIYF
>TRBD1|19|TRBV5-1|few|TRBJ2-1
TGCGCCAGCAGCTCGCCCCTATCCGGGACAGGGGGAAACAATAATGAGCAGTTCTTC
CASSSPLSGTGGNNNEQFF
>.|14|TRBV7-2|.|TRBJ2-6
TGTGCCAGCAAAATGAGCTCTGGGGCCAACGTCCTGACTTTC
CASKMSSGANVLTF
>.|13|TRBV7-2|.|TRBJ1-1
TGTGCCAGCAGCCCCCAGTTGAACACTGAAGCTTTCTTT
CASSPQLNTEAFF
>.|15|TRBV9|.|TRBJ1-2
TGTGCCAGCAGCGTAGGGGGCTCTGCCCTTGGTGGCTACACCTTC
CASSVGGSALGGYTF
>.|16|TRBV27|.|TRBJ2-6
TGTGCCAGCAGTATCACAGGGCTCTCTGGGGCCAACGTCCTGACTTTC
CASSITGLSGANVLTF
>.|19|TRBV7-8|.|TRBJ1-6
TGTGCCAGCAGCTTATGGACCCTTGGGGATATAGCGTCTTATTCACCCCTCCACTTT
CASSLWTLGDIASYSPLHF
>.|13|TRBV5-1|.|TRBJ2-1
TGCGCCAGCAGCGTCGGTCCACCGGATGAGCAGTTCTTC
CASSVGPPDEQFF
>TRBD1|17|TRBV7-2|.|TRBJ1-2
TGTGCCAGCAGCTCCCGTTTAGGACAGGGGCGGAACTATGGCTACACCTTC
CASSSRLGQGRNYGYTF
>.|13|TRBV7-9|.|TRBJ1-1
TGTGCCAGCAGCTTAGTTCAGGGGAGGGAGGCTTTCTTT
CASSLVQGREAFF
>.|14|TRBV6-4|.|TRBJ2-2
TGTGCCAGCAGTGGAACACCCGGGACCGGGGAGCTGTTTTTT
CASSGTPGTGELFF
>.|14|TRBV6-1|.|TRBJ1-1
TGTGCCAGCAGTGAAGTACAGGGTTACACTGAAGCTTTCTTT
CASSEVQGYTEAFF
>.|12|TRBV7-2|.|TRBJ1-2
TGTGCCAGCAGCTCAGACTTATATGGCTACACCTTC
CASSSDLYGYTF
>.|12|TRBV6-5|.|TRBJ2-1
TGTGCCAGCAGTTCCTCTCAGGGTGAGCAGTTCTTC
CASSSSQGEQFF
>TRBD1|15|TRBV27|.|TRBJ2-1
TGTGCCAGCAGTTCACCGGGACAGGGGGGGAATGAGCAGTTCTTC
CASSSPGQGGNEQFF
>.|14|TRBV5-6|.|TRBJ2-5
TGTGCCAGCAGCTTGCTGGGCAGCCAAGAGACCCAGTACTTC
CASSLLGSQETQYF
>.|16|TRBV19|.|TRBJ1-3
TGTGCCAGTAGTAGTAGTGAGTTCGTCTCTGGAAACACCATATATTTT
CASSSSEFVSGNTIYF
>.|15|TRBV9|once|TRBJ2-1
TGTGCCAGCAGCGTAGTAGGCGGGAAGATGAATGAGCAGTTCTTC
CASSVVGGKMNEQFF
>TRBD1|19|TRBV12-5|.|TRBJ1-4
TGTGCTAGTGGTTTGTTGCAGGACAGGGTTGGTTTATTCGATGAAAAACTGTTTTTT
CASGLLQDRVGLFDEKLFF
>.|16|TRBV5-1|.|TRBJ1-4
TGCGCCAGCAGCTTGGATTGGGGGGGCGCGGGTGAAAAACTGTTTTTT
CASSLDWGGAGEKLFF
>TRBD1|15|TRBV7-2|.|TRBJ2-1
TGTGCCAGCAGTGACCGGACAGGGTTGGGCAATGAGCAGTTCTTC
CASSDRTGLGNEQFF
>.|13|TRBV5-1|.|TRBJ2-5
TGCGCCAGCAACGAACAGGGTGAAGAGACCCAGTACTTC
CASNEQGEETQYF
>TRBD2|18|TRBV4-3|.|TRBJ2-1
TGCGCCAGCAGCCAAGATTCGTGGAGGACTAGCGGGAGGAATGAGCAGTTCTTC
CASSQDSWRTSGRNEQFF
>.|14|TRBV7-2|.|TRBJ1-2
TGTGCCAGCAATCGCAGGGGCACAACAGGGGGCTACACCTTC
CASNRRGTTGGYTF
>.|15|TRBV7-9|few|TRBJ1-4
TGTGCCAGCAGCTTAGTAGGAAGGGGTGATGAAAAACTGTTTTTT
CASSLVGRGDEKLFF
>.|13|TRBV7-2|.|TRBJ1-1
TGTGCCAGCAGCGTACCCAATCCCCCCGGAGCTTTCTTT
CASSVPNPPGAFF
>.|17|TRBV9|.|TRBJ2-4
TGTGCCAGCAGCGTAGACGGCGGGGACGGTACCAAAAACATTCAGTACTTC
CASSVDGGDGTKNIQYF
>.|15|TRBV15|.|TRBJ1-4
TGTGCCACCAGCAGAGCCGGGACAAAGTTAGAAAAACTGTTTTTT
CATSRAGTKLEKLFF
>.|14|TRBV27|.|TRBJ2-2
TGTGCCAGCAGTTCCCCCTCGGGGAAAGGGGAGCTGTTTTTT
CASSSPSGKGELFF
>TRBD2|15|TRBV29-1|.|TRBJ2-2
TGCAGCGTAGATAGCGGGGGGACGAACACCGGGGAGCTGTTTTTT
CSVDSGGTNTGELFF
>.|17|TRBV19|.|TRBJ2-4
TGTGCCAGTAGTAGGGCTTCCGGGATTCTAGCCAAAAACATTCAGTACTTC
CASSRASGILAKNIQYF
>.|18|TRBV30|.|TRBJ2-6
TGTGCCTCGCGCGTTAATTGGGAGACCCTCTCTGGGGCCAACGTCCTGACTTTC
CASRVNWETLSGANVLTF
>.|14|TRBV5-4|.|TRBJ2-3
TGTGCCAGCAGCTTGGCCTACAGCACAGATACGCAGTATTTT
CASSLAYSTDTQYF
>.|14|TRBV29-1|.|TRBJ1-2
TGCAGCGTTGGGAGACGACAGAGTAACTATGGCTACACCTTC
CSVGRRQSNYGYTF
>TRBD1|14|TRBV19|.|TRBJ1-2
TGTGCCAGTAGTATTGGGGACAGGGTTCGTGGCTACACCTTC
CASSIGDRVRGYTF
>.|13|TRBV4-3|.|TRBJ1-1
TGCGCCAGCAGCCAAGAGGGCATGTCTGAAGCTTTCTTT
CASSQEGMSEAFF
>TRBD1|18|TRBV30|.|TRBJ1-1
TGTGCCTGGAGTCCCGGACAGGGGGTCTTCACTGGGAACACTGAAGCTTTCTTT
CAWSPGQGVFTGNTEAFF
>.|15|TRBV5-1|.|TRBJ1-3
TGCGCCAGCGGGTTTACAGGTCCCTCTGGAAACACCATATATTTT
CASGFTGPSGNTIYF
>TRBD2|18|TRBV7-9|once|TRBJ2-1
TGTGCCAGCAGCTTAGCGCTAGGTCTAGCGGTTAAAGACAATGAGCAGTTCTTC
CASSLALGLAVKDNEQFF
>.|15|TRBV28|.|TRBJ1-5
TGTGCCAGCAGTTTACCACAGGGAGGCAATCAGCCCCAGCATTTT
CASSLPQGGNQPQHF
>.|16|TRBV7-8|.|TRBJ2-3
TGTGCCAGCAGCTTAGAGGGGGATGTTACCCCAGATACGCAGTATTTT
CASSLEGDVTPDTQYF
>TRBD2|16|TRBV7-2|.|TRBJ2-2
TGTGCCAGCAGCATGCGACTAGCGGGAGGAACCGGGGAGCTGTTTTTT
CASSMRLAGGTGELFF
>TRBD2|17|TRBV2|.|TRBJ2-1
TGTGCCAGCAGGAGCGGGAGGGCCTTCAGCTCCTACAATGAGCAGTTCTTC
CASRSGRAFSSYNEQFF
>TRBD1|13|TRBV9|.|TRBJ1-1
TGTGCCAGCAGCTTCGGACAGGGTGGTGAAGCTTTCTTT
CASSFGQGGEAFF
>TRBD2|16|TRBV11-2|once|TRBJ2-1
TGTGCCAGCAGCTCCCGAGCGGGGGCCCCGGGCAATGAGCAGTTCTTC
CASSSRAGAPGNEQFF
>TRBD2|18|TRBV7-9|.|TRBJ2-7
TGTGCCAGCAGCTTAACAATTCTTCAGCGGGGTCTCTCCTACGAGCAGTACTTC
CASSLTILQRGLSYEQYF
>TRBD2|15|TRBV9|.|TRBJ2-1
TGTGCCAGCAGCGTAGCGCTAGCGGGATTAGGCGAGCAGTTCTTC
CASSVALAGLGEQFF
>TRBD2|15|TRBV27|.|TRBJ2-1
TGTGCCAGCAGTTTAGGGACTAGCGGGAGTAACGAGCAGTTCTTC
CASSLGTSGSNEQFF
>TRBD1|15|TRBV7-2|.|TRBJ1-2
TGTGCCAGCAGCTTAGGCAGGGGGGCTTTCTATGGCTACACCTTC
CASSLGRGAFYGYTF
>.|13|TRBV2|.|TRBJ1-1
TGTGCCAGCAGTCAGGACAGGAACACTGAAGCTTTCTTT
CASSQDRNTEAFF
>TRBD2|17|TRBV12-5|once|TRBJ2-5
TGTGCTAGTGGCCCGGGACTAGCGGGAGTAAGGACAAAGACCCAGTACTTC
CASGPGLAGVRTKTQYF
>.|15|TRBV4-3|.|TRBJ1-5
TGCGCCAGCAGCCAAGGGCACAGTAGCAATCAGCCCCAGCATTTT
CASSQGHSSNQPQHF
>.|15|TRBV7-6|few|TRBJ1-6
TGTGCCAGCAGCTTAGATGGGGGCGAGAATTCACCCCTCCACTTT
CASSLDGGENSPLHF
>TRBD2|15|TRBV9|.|TRBJ2-1
TGTGCCAGCAGCGTAGGTAGCGGGTCCTACAATGAGCAGTTCTTC
CASSVGSGSYNEQFF